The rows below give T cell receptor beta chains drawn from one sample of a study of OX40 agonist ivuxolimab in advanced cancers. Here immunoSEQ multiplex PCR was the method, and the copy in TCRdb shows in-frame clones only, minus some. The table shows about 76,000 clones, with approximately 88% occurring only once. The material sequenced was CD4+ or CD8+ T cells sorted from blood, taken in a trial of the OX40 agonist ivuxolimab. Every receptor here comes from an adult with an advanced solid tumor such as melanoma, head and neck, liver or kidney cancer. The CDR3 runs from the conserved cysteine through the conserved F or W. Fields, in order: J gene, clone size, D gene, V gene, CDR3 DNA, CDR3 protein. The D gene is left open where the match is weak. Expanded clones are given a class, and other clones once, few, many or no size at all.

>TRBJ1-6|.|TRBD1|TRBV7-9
TGTGCCAGCAGAGGGACAGGGGGCAGTAATTCACCCCTCCACTTT
CASRGTGGSNSPLHF
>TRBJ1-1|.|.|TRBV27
TGTGCCAGCTTCGAAGGGTTCACTGAAGCTTTCTTT
CASFEGFTEAFF
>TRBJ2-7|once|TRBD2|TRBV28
TGTGCCAGCAGTTTCGTAGCGGGAGTAATTCTCCCCTCTTCCGATAACTACGAGCAGTACTTC
CASSFVAGVILPSSDNYEQYF
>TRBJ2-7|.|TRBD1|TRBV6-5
TGTGCCAGCAGTTGGGGACAGGGGGCGTACGAGCAGTACTTC
CASSWGQGAYEQYF
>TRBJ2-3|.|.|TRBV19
TGTGCCAGTAGTATAGATTCCGACCTAGAGCGGATCACAGATACGCAGTATTTT
CASSIDSDLERITDTQYF
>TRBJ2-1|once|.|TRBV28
TGTGCCAGCAGTTCCCAATCTAGGGGGGTTGATGAGCAGTTCTTC
CASSSQSRGVDEQFF
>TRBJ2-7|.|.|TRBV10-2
TGCGCCAGCAGTGGACCGAACTCCTACGAGCAGTACTTC
CASSGPNSYEQYF
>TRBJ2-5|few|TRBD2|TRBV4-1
TGCGCCAGCAGCCACGGACTAGCGGGCTGGGAGACCCAGTACTTC
CASSHGLAGWETQYF
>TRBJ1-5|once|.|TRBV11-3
TGTGCCAGCAGCTTAGACGGTAATAGCAATCAGCCCCAGCATTTT
CASSLDGNSNQPQHF
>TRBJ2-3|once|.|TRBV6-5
TGTGCCAGCAGTTACTCCGGTGGTAGCGACGATACGCAGTATTTT
CASSYSGGSDDTQYF
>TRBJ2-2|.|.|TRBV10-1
TGCGCCAGCAGTGAGGGTATAAACACCGGGGAGCTGTTTTTT
CASSEGINTGELFF
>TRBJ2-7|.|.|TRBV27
TGTGCCAGCAGTTTAGTGGGGAACTACGAGCAGTACTTC
CASSLVGNYEQYF
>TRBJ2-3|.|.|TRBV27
TGTGCCAGCCACCCTCACAGGGGACTCACAGATACGCAGTATTTT
CASHPHRGLTDTQYF
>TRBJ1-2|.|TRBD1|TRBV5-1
TGCGCCAGCAGCTTGGCACAGGGGGAAAATGGCTACACCTTC
CASSLAQGENGYTF
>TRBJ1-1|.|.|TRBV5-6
TGTGCCAGCAGCCTACCAGGGATTGCTGACGGTGAAGCTTTCTTT
CASSLPGIADGEAFF
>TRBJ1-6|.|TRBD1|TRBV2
TGTGCCAGCAGACGGACAGGGATCAATTCACCCCTCCACTTT
CASRRTGINSPLHF
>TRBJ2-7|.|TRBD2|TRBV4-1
TGCGCCAGCAGCCAGCCTAGCGGGAGAGGAACGGGTGACTACGAGCAGTACTTC
CASSQPSGRGTGDYEQYF
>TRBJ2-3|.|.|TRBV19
TGTGCCAGTAGTGTTGACAGCACAGATACGCAGTATTTT
CASSVDSTDTQYF
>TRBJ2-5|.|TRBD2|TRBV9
TGTGCCAGCAGCGAAAGCGGGAGTGGAGAGACCCAGTACTTC
CASSESGSGETQYF
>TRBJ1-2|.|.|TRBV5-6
TGTGCCAGCAGCCCAACGGGGATCTATGGCTACACCTTC
CASSPTGIYGYTF
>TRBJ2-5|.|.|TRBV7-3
TGTGCCAGCAGCGCCGGGCAGGGAGAGACCCAGTACTTC
CASSAGQGETQYF
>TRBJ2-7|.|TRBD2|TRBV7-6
TGTGCCAGCAGCCGACTCAGCGGGAGGGTCCCCTACGAGCAGTACTTC
CASSRLSGRVPYEQYF
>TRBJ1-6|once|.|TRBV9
TGTGCCAGCAGCGACCAGGGGAATTCACCCCTCCACTTT
CASSDQGNSPLHF
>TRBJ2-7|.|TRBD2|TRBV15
TGTGCCACCAGCAGAGATGCCGGGACTAGCGGGCCAACTTTAACCTACGAGCAGTACTTC
CATSRDAGTSGPTLTYEQYF
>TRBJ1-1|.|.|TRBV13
TGTGCCAGCAGCTTAGGGTACCCCGGAACTGAAGCTTTCTTT
CASSLGYPGTEAFF
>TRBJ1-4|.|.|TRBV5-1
TGCGCCAGCAGCTTCGGGGGGAGGGATAATGAAAAACTGTTTTTT
CASSFGGRDNEKLFF
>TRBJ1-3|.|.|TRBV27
TGTGCCAGCAGTAGCGGGCCAGCAGGAAACACCATATATTTT
CASSSGPAGNTIYF
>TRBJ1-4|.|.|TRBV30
TGTGCCTGGAGTGACCGGGCCCAGAGGGGGATCACTAATGAAAAACTGTTTTTT
CAWSDRAQRGITNEKLFF
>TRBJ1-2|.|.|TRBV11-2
TGTGCCAGCAGCCTTGGGCACACAGGCGACTATGGCTACACCTTC
CASSLGHTGDYGYTF
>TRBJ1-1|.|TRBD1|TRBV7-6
TGTGCCAGCAGCTACGGGACAGGAGTGAACACTGAAGCTTTCTTT
CASSYGTGVNTEAFF
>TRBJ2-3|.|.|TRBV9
TGTGCCAGCAGCGTAGGGTGGTCTAGCGTAGATACGCAGTATTTT
CASSVGWSSVDTQYF
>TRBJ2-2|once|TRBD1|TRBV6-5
TGTGCCAGCAGTCAGACAGGGGGCGCGGCCGGGGAGCTGTTTTTT
CASSQTGGAAGELFF
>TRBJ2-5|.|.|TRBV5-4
TGTGCCAGCAGCCCCCTGACCCAAGAGACCCAGTACTTC
CASSPLTQETQYF
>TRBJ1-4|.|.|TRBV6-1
TGTGCCAGCAGAACCTTAACCGGCGAAAAACTGTTTTTT
CASRTLTGEKLFF
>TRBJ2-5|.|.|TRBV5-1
TGCGCCAGCAGCTTCCAGGGAGGAGAGACCCAGTACTTC
CASSFQGGETQYF
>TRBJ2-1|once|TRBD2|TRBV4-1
TGCGCCAGCAGCCAATATGCTTCAACTAGCGGGAGGGCCCCCTACAATGAGCAGTTCTTC
CASSQYASTSGRAPYNEQFF
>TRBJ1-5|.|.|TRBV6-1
TGTGCCAGCAGTGAACGAGAGGGCCGGCCCCAGCATTTT
CASSEREGRPQHF
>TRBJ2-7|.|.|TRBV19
TGTGCCAGTTCTCTGGGGCAGGGACGGTACGAGCAGTACTTC
CASSLGQGRYEQYF
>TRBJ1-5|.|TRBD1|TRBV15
TGTGCCACCAGCAGAGATAGGACAGGGCAGCGTCAGCCCCAGCATTTT
CATSRDRTGQRQPQHF
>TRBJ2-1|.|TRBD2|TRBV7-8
TGTGCCAGCAGCTTAGTAGGTAGCGGGGGCAATGAGCAGTTCTTC
CASSLVGSGGNEQFF
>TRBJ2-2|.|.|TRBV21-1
TGTGCCAGCAGCAAAGCGGGCGGAGCCGGGGAGCTGTTTTTT
CASSKAGGAGELFF
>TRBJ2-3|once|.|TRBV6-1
TGTGCCAGCACCCTGACGTCAGATACGCAGTATTTT
CASTLTSDTQYF